Detailed here is one T cell receptor beta chain. In the original workflow: How many nucleated cells were present was estimated from reference gene primer amplification. The repertoire was sequenced with immunoSEQ multiplex PCR; TCRdb's copy has only in-frame clones and lacks some. The DNA gave D and trimming, while V, J and clone size come from that table. The sample yields about 44,000 clones, 87% seen once. These data originate in a study of blood T cell repertoires in COVID-19. Study-wide background: Collection of acute and convalescent COVID-19 samples took place in the United States, Italy and Spain. PBMCs, B-cell-depleted T cells, or T cells were the source of the cDNA or gDNA that made up the material.

Sequencing was done on a sample of peripheral blood. This clonotype was obtained from a woman older than 75 in a cohort sampled during active or convalescent COVID-19.

CDR3 sequence reads: CATNHAARLTDTQYF. Here the CDR3 DNA reads TGCGCCACCAATCACGCGGCACGACTCACAGATACGCAGTATTTT. The rearrangement uses TRBV10-1 and TRBJ2-3; unclear D gene. This CDR3 spans 15 amino acids. V gave up 10 bases and J gave up 2 bases, with 19 bases separating them. Looked up from germline, CDR1 is WNHNN and CDR2 is SYGVQD (reference sequence).